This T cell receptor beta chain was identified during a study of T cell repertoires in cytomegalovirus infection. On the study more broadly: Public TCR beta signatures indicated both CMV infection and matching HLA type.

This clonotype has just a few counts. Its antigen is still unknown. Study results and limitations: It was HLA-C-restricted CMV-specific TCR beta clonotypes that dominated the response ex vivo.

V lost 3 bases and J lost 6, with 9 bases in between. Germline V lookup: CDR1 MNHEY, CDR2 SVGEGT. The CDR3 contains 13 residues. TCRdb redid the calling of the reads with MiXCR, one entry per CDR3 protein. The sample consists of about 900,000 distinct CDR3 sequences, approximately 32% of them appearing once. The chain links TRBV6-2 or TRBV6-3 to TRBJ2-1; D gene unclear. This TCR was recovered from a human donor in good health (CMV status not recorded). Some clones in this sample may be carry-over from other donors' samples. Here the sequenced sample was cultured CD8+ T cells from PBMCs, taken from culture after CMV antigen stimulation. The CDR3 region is CASSYFRSNEQFF. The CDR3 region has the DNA TGTGCCAGCAGTTATTTTAGAAGCAATGAGCAGTTCTTC.